The clone carrying this T cell receptor beta chain appeared a few times. As yet, its antigen is unknown. The sample comes from a study of T-cell memory formation after mild COVID-19. Study-level information: The TCR clusters were mostly specific to one donor.

General observations from the study: CM and EM subsets held most contracting CD4+ clones; EMRA held CD8+ ones. Among clones contracting day 15 to 85, CD4/CD8 was balanced, whereas later expanders leaned CD4+.

UMIs and sample barcodes were carried by the TCR alpha and TCR beta cDNA libraries that 5'RACE produced using constant-segment primers. TCRdb analysed the 5' RACE reads with MiXCR anew, one entry per CDR3 protein. Of more than 450,000 distinct CDR3 sequences listed, roughly 18% are singletons. Trimming cost V 3 bases and J 4 bases, with 17 bases left between them. Germline CDR1 reads SEHNR; CDR2 reads FQNEAQ (reference sequence). CDR3 length equals 16 residues. The receptor comes from an adult woman who had mild COVID-19 (a few samples of this study predate the infection). Cell type and time point are not known. The sequencing input was PBMCs or a T cell subset sorted from them (not recorded which). The V gene is TRBV7-9, the J gene TRBJ2-3; D possibly corresponds to TRBD2 (5 bases). As DNA, the CDR3 is TGTGCCAGCAGCTTTAGGATCTCGGAGGTGGCAGATACGCAGTATTTT. Protein sequence: CASSFRISEVADTQYF.